What follows describes a single T cell receptor (beta chain). Alpha- and beta-chain coverage of first-strand cDNA came from TRAV- and TRBV-specific primers. TCR amplification used around 20 PCR cycles, a constant-region primer and a V-primer adapter. TCRdb called the reads again in MiXCR, with one record for every CDR3 protein. The repertoire holds fewer than 50,000 distinct CDR3 sequences, 20% to 25% seen once, with roughly 9.1% in the top ten. CDR3 length equals 15 residues. The germline V gene encodes CDR1 SGHRS and CDR2 YFSETQ. V lost 4 bases to trimming and J lost 7 bases; unmatched junction nucleotides: 13. The data stem from a study of low-dose radiotherapy and immunotherapy resistance in tumors. About the research overall: Doses delivered to Cohort 2 were 1 Gy per fraction every two weeks, amounting to 13 Gy over 26 weeks. Patients received 300 mg of oral aspirin each day across four cycles, commencing on cycle 1 day 1.

Time point: after trial treatment. Regarding treatment: LDRT plus nivolumab, ipilimumab, low-dose cyclophosphamide and aspirin (RACIN trial). Donors were given nivolumab, ipilimumab, aspirin, low-dose cyclophosphamide and low-dose radiotherapy. Each eligible patient had an advanced solid tumor, and these tumors lacked tumor-infiltrating lymphocytes. This sequence originates from a male donor with prostate cancer. Sequenced material: PBMCs, taken after low-dose radiotherapy plus immunotherapy. The rearrangement links TRBV5-1 to TRBJ1-2, with 7 bases matching TRBD1. This CDR3 reads CASSPGTPGGSGYTF. The DNA for the CDR3 is TGCGCCAGCAGCCCCGGGACCCCAGGGGGTTCTGGCTACACCTTC. Full variable domain (outside the CDR3, taken from reference TRBV5-1 and TRBJ1-2): KAGVTQTPRYLIKTRGQQVTLSCSPISGHRSVSWYQQTPGQGLQFLFEYFSETQRNKGNFPGRFSGRQFSNSRSEMNVSTLELGDSALYLCASSPGTPGGSGYTFGSGTRLTVV.